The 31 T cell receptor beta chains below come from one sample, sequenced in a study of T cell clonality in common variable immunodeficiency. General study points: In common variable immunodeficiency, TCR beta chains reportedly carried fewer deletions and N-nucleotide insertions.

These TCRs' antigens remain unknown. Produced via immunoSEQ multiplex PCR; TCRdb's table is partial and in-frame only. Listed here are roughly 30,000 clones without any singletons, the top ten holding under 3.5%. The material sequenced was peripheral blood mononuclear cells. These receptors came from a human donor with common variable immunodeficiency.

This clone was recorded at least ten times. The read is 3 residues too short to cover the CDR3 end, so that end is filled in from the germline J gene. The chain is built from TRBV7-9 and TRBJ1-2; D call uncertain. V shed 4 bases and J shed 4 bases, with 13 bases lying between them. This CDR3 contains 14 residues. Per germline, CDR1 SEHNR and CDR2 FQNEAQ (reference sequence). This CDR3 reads CASSSALGFYGYTF. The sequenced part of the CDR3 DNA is TGTGCCAGCAGCTCTGCCCTCGGTTTCTATGGC.

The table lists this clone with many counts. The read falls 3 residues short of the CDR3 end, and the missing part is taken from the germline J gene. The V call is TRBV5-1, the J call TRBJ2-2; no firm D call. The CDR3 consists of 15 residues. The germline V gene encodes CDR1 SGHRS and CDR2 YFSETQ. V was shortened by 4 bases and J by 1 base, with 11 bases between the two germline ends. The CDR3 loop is CASSPYPGNTGELFF. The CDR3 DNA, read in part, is TGCGCCAGCAGCCCCTATCCAGGGAACACCGGGGAG. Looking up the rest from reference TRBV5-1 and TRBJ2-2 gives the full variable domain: KAGVTQTPRYLIKTRGQQVTLSCSPISGHRSVSWYQQTPGQGLQFLFEYFSETQRNKGNFPGRFSGRQFSNSRSEMNVSTLELGDSALYLCASSPYPGNTGELFFGEGSRLTVL.

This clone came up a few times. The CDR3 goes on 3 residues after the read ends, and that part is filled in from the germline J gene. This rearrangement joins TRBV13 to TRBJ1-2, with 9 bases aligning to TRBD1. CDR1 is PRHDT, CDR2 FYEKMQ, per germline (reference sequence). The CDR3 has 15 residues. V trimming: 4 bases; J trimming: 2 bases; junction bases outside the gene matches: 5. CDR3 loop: CASSSPGTGNYGYTF. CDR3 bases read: TGTGCCAGCAGCTCCCCCGGGACAGGGAACTATGGC.

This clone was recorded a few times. CDR3 bases read: TGTGCCAGTAGCATTAACACAGGGGAAAACATT. Its translation is CASSINTGENI. The whole CDR3 sequence is CASSINTGENIQYF. V usage is TRBV19 and J usage is TRBJ2-4; 7 bases agree with TRBD1. From the germline J gene comes the end of the CDR3, since the read stops 3 residues before it. With V trimmed by 6 bases and J by 5 bases, 7 bases remained unmatched. The germline V gene has CDR1 LNHDA and CDR2 SQIVND (reference sequence). The CDR3 runs 14 residues.

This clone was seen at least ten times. The CDR3 protein is CASSIGTGVFHEQYF. CDR3 bases read: TGTGCCAGCAGTATTGGGACAGGGGTTTTCCACGAG. The chain joins TRBV6-2 or TRBV6-3 to TRBJ2-7; 10 nucleotides agree with TRBD1. The read terminates 3 residues ahead of where the CDR3 ends, so the germline J gene completes it. The germline CDR1 and CDR2 sequences are MNHEY and SVGEGT. This CDR3 spans 15 amino acids. With V trimmed by 5 bases and J by 5 bases, 9 bases remained unmatched.

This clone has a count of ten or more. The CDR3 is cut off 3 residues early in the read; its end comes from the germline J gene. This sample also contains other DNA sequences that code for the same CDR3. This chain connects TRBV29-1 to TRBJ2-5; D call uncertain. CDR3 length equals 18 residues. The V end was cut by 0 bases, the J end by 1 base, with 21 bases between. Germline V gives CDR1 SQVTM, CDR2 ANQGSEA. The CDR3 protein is CSVEDAEGYSVSQETQYF. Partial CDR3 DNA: TGCAGCGTTGAAGATGCGGAAGGCTACTCCGTTTCCCAAGAGACC.

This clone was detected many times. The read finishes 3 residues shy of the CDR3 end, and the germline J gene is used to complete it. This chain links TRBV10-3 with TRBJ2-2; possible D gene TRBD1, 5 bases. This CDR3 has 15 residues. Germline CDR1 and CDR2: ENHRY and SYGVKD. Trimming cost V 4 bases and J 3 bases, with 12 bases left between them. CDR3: CAISGVSGYTGELFF. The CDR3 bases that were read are TGTGCCATCAGTGGCGTGTCAGGGTACACCGGGGAG.

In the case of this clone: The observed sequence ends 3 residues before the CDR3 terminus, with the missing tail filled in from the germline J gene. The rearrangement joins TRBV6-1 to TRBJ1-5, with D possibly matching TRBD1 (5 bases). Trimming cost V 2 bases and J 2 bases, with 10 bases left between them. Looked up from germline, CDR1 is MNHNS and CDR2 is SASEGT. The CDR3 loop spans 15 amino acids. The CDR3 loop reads CASSELDTGNQPQHF. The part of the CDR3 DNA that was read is TGTGCCAGCAGTGAACTGGACACTGGCAATCAGCCC.

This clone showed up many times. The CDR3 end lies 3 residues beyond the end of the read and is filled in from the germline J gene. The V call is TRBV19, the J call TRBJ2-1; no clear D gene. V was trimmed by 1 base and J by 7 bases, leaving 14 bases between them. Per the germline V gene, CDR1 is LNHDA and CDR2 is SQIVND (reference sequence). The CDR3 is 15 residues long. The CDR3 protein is CASSIGPFVGNEQFF. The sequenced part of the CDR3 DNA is TGTGCCAGTAGTATAGGCCCCTTTGTCGGGAATGAG.

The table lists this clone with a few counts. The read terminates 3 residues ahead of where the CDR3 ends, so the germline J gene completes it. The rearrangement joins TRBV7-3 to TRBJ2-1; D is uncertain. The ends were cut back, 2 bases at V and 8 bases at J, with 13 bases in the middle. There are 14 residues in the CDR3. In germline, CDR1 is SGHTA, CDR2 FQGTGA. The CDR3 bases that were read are TGTGCCAGCAGCTTAGAGCTAGGTCGGGATGAG. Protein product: CASSLELGRDE. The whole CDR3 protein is CASSLELGRDEQFF. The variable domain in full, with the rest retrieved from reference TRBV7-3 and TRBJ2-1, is GAGVSQTPSNKVTEKGKYVELRCDPISGHTALYWYRQSLGQGPEFLIYFQGTGAADDSGLPNDRFFAVRPEGSVSTLKIQRTERGDSAVYLCASSLELGRDEQFFGPGTRLTVL.

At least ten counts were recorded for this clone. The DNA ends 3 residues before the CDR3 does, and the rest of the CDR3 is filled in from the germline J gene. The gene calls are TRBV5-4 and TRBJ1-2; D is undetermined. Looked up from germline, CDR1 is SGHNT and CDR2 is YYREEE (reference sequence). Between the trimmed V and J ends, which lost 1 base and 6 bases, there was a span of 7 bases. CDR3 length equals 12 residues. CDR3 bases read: TGTGCCAGCAGCTTGAACTCGAATGGC. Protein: CASSLNSNG. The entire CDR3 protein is CASSLNSNGYTF. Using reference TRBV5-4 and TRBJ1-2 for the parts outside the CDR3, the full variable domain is ETGVTQSPTHLIKTRGQQVTLRCSSQSGHNTVSWYQQALGQGPQFIFQYYREEENGRGNFPPRFSGLQFPNYSSELNVNALELDDSALYLCASSLNSNGYTFGSGTRLTVV.

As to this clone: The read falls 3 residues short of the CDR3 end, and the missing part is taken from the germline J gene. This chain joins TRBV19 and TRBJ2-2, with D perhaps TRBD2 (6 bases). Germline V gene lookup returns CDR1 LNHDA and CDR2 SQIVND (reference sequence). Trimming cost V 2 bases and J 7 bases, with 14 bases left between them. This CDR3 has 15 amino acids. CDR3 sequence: CASSIRGGVGGELFF. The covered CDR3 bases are TGTGCCAGTAGTATAAGAGGAGGGGTAGGCGGGGAG. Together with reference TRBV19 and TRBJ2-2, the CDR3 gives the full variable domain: DGGITQSPKYLFRKEGQNVTLSCEQNLNHDAMYWYRQDPGQGLRLIYYSQIVNDFQKGDIAEGYSVSREKKESFPLTVTSAQKNPTAFYLCASSIRGGVGGELFFGEGSRLTVL.

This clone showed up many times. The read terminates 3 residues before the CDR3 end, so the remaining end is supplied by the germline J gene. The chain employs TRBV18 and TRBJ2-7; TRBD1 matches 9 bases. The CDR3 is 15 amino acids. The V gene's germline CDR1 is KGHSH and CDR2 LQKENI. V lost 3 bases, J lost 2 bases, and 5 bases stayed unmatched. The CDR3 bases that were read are TGTGCCAGCTCACCCGGGACAGGGCAAACCTACGAG. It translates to CASSPGTGQTYE. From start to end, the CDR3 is CASSPGTGQTYEQYF.

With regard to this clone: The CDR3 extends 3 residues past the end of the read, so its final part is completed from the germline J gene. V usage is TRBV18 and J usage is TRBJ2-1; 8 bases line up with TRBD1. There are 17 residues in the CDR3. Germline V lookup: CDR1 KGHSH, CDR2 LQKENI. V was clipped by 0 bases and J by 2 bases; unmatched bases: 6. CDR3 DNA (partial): TGTGCCAGCTCACCACCGGACAGGGAGAAAACCTACAATGAG. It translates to CASSPPDREKTYNE. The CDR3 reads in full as CASSPPDREKTYNEQFF. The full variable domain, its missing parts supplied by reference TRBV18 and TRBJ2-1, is NAGVMQNPRHLVRRRGQEARLRCSPMKGHSHVYWYRQLPEEGLKFMVYLQKENIIDESGMPKERFSAEFPKEGPSILRIQQVVRGDSAAYFCASSPPDREKTYNEQFFGPGTRLTVL.

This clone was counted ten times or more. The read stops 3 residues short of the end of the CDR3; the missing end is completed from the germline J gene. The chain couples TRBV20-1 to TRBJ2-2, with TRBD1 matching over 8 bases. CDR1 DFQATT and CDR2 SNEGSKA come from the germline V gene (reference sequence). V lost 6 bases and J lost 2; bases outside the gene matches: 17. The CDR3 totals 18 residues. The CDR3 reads CSATPVDRAPVNTGELFF. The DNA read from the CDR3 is TGCAGTGCAACCCCCGTGGACAGGGCGCCCGTAAACACCGGGGAG.

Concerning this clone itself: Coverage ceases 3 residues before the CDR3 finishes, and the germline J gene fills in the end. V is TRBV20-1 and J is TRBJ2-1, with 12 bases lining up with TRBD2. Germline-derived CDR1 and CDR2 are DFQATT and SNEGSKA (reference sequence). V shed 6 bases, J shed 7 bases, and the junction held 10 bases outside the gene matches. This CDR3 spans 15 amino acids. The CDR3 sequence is CSAPLRLAGENEQFF. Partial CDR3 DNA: TGCAGTGCACCCTTAAGACTAGCGGGGGAGAATGAG.

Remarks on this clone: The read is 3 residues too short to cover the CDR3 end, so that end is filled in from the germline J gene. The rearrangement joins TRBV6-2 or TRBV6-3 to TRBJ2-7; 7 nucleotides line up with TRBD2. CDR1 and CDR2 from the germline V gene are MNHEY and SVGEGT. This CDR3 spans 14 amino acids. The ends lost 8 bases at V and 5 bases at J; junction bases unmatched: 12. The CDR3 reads CASGLGGSTHEQYF. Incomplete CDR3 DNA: TGTGCCAGCGGCCTCGGCGGGAGTACGCACGAG.

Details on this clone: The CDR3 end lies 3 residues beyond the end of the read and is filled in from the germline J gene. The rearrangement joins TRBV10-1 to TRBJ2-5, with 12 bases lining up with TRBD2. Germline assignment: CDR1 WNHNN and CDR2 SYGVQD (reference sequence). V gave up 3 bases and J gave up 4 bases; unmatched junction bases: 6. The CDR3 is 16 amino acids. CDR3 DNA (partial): TGCGCCAGCAGTGACACTAGCGGGAGGCTAGCAGAGACC. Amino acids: CASSDTSGRLAET. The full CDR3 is CASSDTSGRLAETQYF.

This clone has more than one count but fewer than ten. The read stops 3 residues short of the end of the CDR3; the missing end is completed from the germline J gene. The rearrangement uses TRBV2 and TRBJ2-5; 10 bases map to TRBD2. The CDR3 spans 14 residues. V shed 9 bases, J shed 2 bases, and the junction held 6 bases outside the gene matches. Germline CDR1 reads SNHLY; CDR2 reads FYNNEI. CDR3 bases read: TGTGCCAGTAGAGCGGGAGGGACTCAAGAGACC. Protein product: CASRAGGTQET. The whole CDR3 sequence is CASRAGGTQETQYF. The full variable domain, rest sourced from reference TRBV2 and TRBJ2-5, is EPEVTQTPSHQVTQMGQEVILRCVPISNHLYFYWYRQILGQKVEFLVSFYNNEISEKSEIFDDQFSVERPDGSNFTLKIRSTKLEDSAMYFCASRAGGTQETQYFGPGTRLLVL.

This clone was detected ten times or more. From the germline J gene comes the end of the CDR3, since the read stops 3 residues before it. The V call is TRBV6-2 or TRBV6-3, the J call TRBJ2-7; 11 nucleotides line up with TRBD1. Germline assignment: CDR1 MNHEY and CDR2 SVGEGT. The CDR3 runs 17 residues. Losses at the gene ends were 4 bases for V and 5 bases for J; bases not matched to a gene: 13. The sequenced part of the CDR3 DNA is TGTGCCAGCAGTTCTACCCGGGACAGGGGGTTCTTAGACGAG. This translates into CASSSTRDRGFLDE. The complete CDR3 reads CASSSTRDRGFLDEQYF.

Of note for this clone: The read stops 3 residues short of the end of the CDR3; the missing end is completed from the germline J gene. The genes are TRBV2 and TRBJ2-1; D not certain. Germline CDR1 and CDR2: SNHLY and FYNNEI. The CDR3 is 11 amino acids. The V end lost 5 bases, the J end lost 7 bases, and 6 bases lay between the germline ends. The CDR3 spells CASSFRNEQFF. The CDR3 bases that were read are TGTGCCAGCAGTTTTCGGAATGAG.

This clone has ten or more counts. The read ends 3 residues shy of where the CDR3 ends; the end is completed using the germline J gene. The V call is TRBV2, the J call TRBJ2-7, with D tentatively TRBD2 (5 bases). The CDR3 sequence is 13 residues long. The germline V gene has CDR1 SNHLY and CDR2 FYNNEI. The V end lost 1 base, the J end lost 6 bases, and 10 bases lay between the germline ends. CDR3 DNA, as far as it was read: TGTGCCAGCAGTGAAGGTCTAGCAGCCGAG. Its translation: CASSEGLAAE. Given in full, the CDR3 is CASSEGLAAEQYF.

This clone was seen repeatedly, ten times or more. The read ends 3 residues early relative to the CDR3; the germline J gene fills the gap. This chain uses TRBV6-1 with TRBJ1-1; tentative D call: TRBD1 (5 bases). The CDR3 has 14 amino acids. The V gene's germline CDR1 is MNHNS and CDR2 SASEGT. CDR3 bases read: TGTGCCAGCAGTGAAAATGGAGGGGCAGGGCCA. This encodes CASSENGGAGP. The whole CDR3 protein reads CASSENGGAGPAFF.

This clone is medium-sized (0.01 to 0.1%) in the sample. CDR3 residues: CASSLVRGLQYF. CDR3 DNA (partial): TGTGCCAGCAGCTTGGTGCGGGGGCTT. This chain uses TRBV5-6 with TRBJ2-4; D may be TRBD2 (7 bases). The read comes to an end 3 residues before the CDR3 does, leaving the germline J gene to fill in the end. The CDR3 is made up of 12 amino acids. Germline CDR1 SGHDT, CDR2 YYEEEE.

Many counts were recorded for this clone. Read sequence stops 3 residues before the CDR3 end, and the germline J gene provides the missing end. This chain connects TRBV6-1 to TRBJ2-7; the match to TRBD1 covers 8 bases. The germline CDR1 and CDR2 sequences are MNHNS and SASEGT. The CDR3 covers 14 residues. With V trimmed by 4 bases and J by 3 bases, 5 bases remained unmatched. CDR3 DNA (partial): TGTGCCAGCAGTGCCAGGGGGCCGCACTACGAG. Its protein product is CASSARGPHYE. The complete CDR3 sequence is CASSARGPHYEQYF.

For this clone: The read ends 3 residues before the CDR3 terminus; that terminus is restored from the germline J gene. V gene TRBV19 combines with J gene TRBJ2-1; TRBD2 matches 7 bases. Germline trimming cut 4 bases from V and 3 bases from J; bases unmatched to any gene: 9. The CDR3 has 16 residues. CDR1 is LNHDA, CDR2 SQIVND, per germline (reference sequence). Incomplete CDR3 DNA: TGTGCCAGTAGTACCCTCAAACTAGCGAACTACAATGAG. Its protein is CASSTLKLANYNE. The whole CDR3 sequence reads CASSTLKLANYNEQFF. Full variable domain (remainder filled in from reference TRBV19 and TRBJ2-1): DGGITQSPKYLFRKEGQNVTLSCEQNLNHDAMYWYRQDPGQGLRLIYYSQIVNDFQKGDIAEGYSVSREKKESFPLTVTSAQKNPTAFYLCASSTLKLANYNEQFFGPGTRLTVL.

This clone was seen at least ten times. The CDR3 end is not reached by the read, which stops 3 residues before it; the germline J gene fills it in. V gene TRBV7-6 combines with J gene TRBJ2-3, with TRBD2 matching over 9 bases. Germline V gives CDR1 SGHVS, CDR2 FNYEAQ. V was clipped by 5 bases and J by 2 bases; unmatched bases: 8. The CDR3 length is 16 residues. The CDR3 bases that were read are TGTGCCAGCAGCCCTCTAGCGGGACACCCCACAGATACG. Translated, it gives CASSPLAGHPTDT. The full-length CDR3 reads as CASSPLAGHPTDTQYF.

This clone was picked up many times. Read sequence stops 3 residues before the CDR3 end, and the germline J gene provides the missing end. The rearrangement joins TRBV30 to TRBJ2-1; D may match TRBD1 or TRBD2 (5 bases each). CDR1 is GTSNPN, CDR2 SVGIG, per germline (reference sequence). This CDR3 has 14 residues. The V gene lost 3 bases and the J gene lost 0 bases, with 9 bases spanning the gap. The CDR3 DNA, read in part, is TGTGCCTGGAGGAAGGGGAGCTCCTACAATGAG. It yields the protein CAWRKGSSYNE. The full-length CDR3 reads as CAWRKGSSYNEQFF. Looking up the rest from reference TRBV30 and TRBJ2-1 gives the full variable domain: SQTIHQWPATLVQPVGSPLSLECTVEGTSNPNLYWYRQAAGRGLQLLFYSVGIGQISSEVPQNLSASRPQDRQFILSSKKLLLSDSGFYLCAWRKGSSYNEQFFGPGTRLTVL.

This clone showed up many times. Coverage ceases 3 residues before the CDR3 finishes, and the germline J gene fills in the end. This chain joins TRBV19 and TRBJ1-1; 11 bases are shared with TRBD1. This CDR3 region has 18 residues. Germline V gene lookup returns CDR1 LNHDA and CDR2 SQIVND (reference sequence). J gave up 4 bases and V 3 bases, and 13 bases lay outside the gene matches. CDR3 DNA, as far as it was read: TGTGCCAGTAGTATTCCTGGTCTGGGGACAGGGGGGGCCACTGAA. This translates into CASSIPGLGTGGATE. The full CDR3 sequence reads CASSIPGLGTGGATEAFF.

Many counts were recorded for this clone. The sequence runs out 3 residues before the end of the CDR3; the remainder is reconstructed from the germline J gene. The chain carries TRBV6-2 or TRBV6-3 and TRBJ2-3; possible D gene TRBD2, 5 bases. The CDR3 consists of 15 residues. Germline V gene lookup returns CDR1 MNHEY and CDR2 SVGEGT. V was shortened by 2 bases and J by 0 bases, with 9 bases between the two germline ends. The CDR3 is CASSYPLGSTDTQYF. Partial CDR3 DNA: TGTGCCAGCAGTTACCCACTAGGTAGCACAGATACG.

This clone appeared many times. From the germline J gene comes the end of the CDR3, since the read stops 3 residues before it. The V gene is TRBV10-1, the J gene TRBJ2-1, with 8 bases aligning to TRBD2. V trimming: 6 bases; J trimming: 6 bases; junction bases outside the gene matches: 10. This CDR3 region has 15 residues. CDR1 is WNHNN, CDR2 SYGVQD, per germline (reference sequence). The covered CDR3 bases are TGCGCCAGCAGCTACCAGCGGGGGAACCTCAATGAG. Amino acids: CASSYQRGNLNE. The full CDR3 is CASSYQRGNLNEQFF.